Shown below are 28 T cell receptor beta chains from a single sample sequenced in a study of shared clonotypes between healthy human individuals. This table comes from immunoSEQ multiplex PCR, and its TCRdb copy is limited to in-frame clones, with some not included. The sample records roughly 2.2 million clones, under 95% being singletons. The sample comprised naive CD4+ T cells from PBMCs. Subset reported: CD45RA+ positively selected. Receptors originate from a man aged 18 to 35 in good health. Some clones in this sample may be carry-over from other donors' samples.

This chain uses TRBV18 with TRBJ2-1; D possibly uses TRBD1 or TRBD2 (5 bases each). Trimming stripped 0 bases from V and 8 bases from J, with 14 bases between. The CDR3 runs 15 residues. Germline assignment: CDR1 KGHSH and CDR2 LQKENI. This CDR3 reads CASSPPTTRGYEQFF. The CDR3 DNA is TGTGCCAGCTCACCACCGACGACGAGGGGATATGAGCAGTTCTTC.

The gene calls are TRBV6-5 and TRBJ1-5; TRBD1 matches at 8 bases. CDR1 is MNHEY, CDR2 SVGAGI, per germline. V lost 0 bases and J lost 9; bases outside the gene matches: 10. The CDR3 is 16 residues long. The CDR3 nucleotides are TGTGCCAGCAGTTACTCCGCGACAGGGGACGAATTGCCCCAGCATTTT. It yields the protein CASSYSATGDELPQHF.

This clone was picked up one time. For the CDR3, the DNA is TGTGCCAGCAGCCCCACAGGGGCGGGGAGCACTGAAGCTTTCTTT. Its protein product is CASSPTGAGSTEAFF. The chain joins TRBV7-3 to TRBJ1-1, with 7 bases that match TRBD1. This CDR3 contains 15 residues. Germline V lookup: CDR1 SGHTA, CDR2 FQGTGA. With 5 bases clipped from V and 4 bases from J, the junction kept 10 bases outside the gene matches.

The V call is TRBV5-4, the J call TRBJ2-1; 9 positions match TRBD2. V was pared by 4 bases and J by 5 bases, with 10 bases of the junction left unmatched. The CDR3 has 16 residues. CDR1 SGHNT and CDR2 YYREEE come from the germline V gene (reference sequence). CDR3 DNA sequence: TGTGCCAGCAGCACCTGGGGGGCTAGCGGGAACAATGAGCAGTTCTTC. Translation gives CASSTWGASGNNEQFF.

The count of this clone is one. The V call is TRBV28, the J call TRBJ2-2, with 12 bases fitting TRBD1. The CDR3 has 15 amino acids. Germline V gene sequence: CDR1 MDHEN, CDR2 SYDVKM. The trim removed 7 bases at V and 9 bases at J, leaving 9 bases unmatched. The CDR3 DNA reads TGTGCCAGCACCCCCGGGGGACAGGGGGCCTGGGAGCTGTTTTTT. This encodes CASTPGGQGAWELFF.

The rearrangement links TRBV19 to TRBJ1-2; no clear D gene. Trimming shortened V by 5 bases and J by 2 bases, and 18 bases separated the two germline ends. Per the germline V gene, CDR1 is LNHDA and CDR2 is SQIVND (reference sequence). The length of the CDR3 is 16 residues. The CDR3 spells CASSALTVSWNYGYTF. As DNA, the CDR3 is TGTGCCAGTAGTGCACTCACAGTCTCGTGGAACTATGGCTACACCTTC.

This chain connects TRBV7-3 to TRBJ2-7; perhaps TRBD2 as D (5 bases). In germline, CDR1 is SGHTA, CDR2 FQGTGA. The CDR3 is 14 residues long. V was pared by 6 bases and J by 2 bases, with 14 bases between. Here the CDR3 DNA reads TGTGCCAGCAGTTTTAAGCGGATTCCCTACGAGCAGTACTTC. Amino acids: CASSFKRIPYEQYF.

This clone was recorded a few times. The same CDR3 also results from other DNA sequences found in this sample. The chain uses TRBV18 and TRBJ1-1; no clear D gene. Trimming cost V 0 bases and J 0 bases, with 5 bases left between them. The V gene's germline CDR1 is KGHSH and CDR2 LQKENI. This CDR3 is built from 14 residues. The CDR3 DNA reads TGTGCCAGCTCACCACCGGCGATGAACACTGAAGCTTTCTTT. This encodes CASSPPAMNTEAFF.

The chain uses TRBV5-4 and TRBJ2-3; the match to TRBD2 covers 13 bases. The CDR3 runs 18 residues. Germline CDR1 SGHNT, CDR2 YYREEE (reference sequence). V shed 2 bases and J 0 bases; nucleotides not matched to a gene: 6. For the CDR3, the DNA is TGTGCCAGCAGCTTTCCGGGACTAGCGGGACTTAGCACAGATACGCAGTATTTT. It is translated as CASSFPGLAGLSTDTQYF.

For this clone: The sample holds other DNA sequences that translate to the same CDR3. This sequence joins TRBV25-1 and TRBJ1-3; D is ambiguous. The V gene lost 3 bases and the J gene lost 0 bases, with 9 bases spanning the gap. The CDR3 loop spans 15 amino acids. In germline, CDR1 is MGHDK, CDR2 SYGVNS. Here the CDR3 DNA reads TGTGCCAGCAGTGACCCCCGGGGCTCTGGAAACACCATATATTTT. As protein: CASSDPRGSGNTIYF.

The chain combines TRBV9 with TRBJ1-3; D is undetermined. V shed 0 bases and J shed 7 bases, with 11 bases lying between them. The CDR3 length is 14 residues. Germline CDR1 SGDLS, CDR2 YYNGEE. The CDR3 nucleotides are TGTGCCAGCAGCGTAGCTTTTCGTGCGAACACCATATATTTT. This encodes CASSVAFRANTIYF.

The V gene is TRBV28, the J gene TRBJ1-1, with D maybe TRBD1 (5 bases). V lost 6 bases to trimming and J lost 1 base, with 12 bases between them. CDR1 and CDR2 from the germline V gene are MDHEN and SYDVKM. This CDR3 is built from 14 residues. The CDR3 here is CASRPGTRNTEAFF. In nucleotides, the CDR3 is TGTGCCAGCAGACCCGGGACGAGGAACACTGAAGCTTTCTTT.

The genes are TRBV11-1 and TRBJ2-3, with D unclear. This CDR3 contains 19 residues. V was clipped by 4 bases and J by 0 bases, with 23 bases between them. Germline V lookup: CDR1 SGHAT, CDR2 FQDESV (reference sequence). CDR3 sequence: CASSSDRSWDSFSTDTQYF. CDR3 nucleotides: TGTGCCAGCAGCTCAGATCGCTCGTGGGATAGCTTTAGCACAGATACGCAGTATTTT.

The chain recombines TRBV28 with TRBJ2-3; weak D call: TRBD1 (6 bases). CDR3 length: 15 residues. The V end lost 5 bases, the J end lost 6 bases, and 18 bases lay between the germline ends. Looked up from germline, CDR1 is MDHEN and CDR2 is SYDVKM. The CDR3 is CASSLLMGARDTQYF. The CDR3 DNA follows: TGTGCCAGCAGTCTCTTGATGGGGGCGCGGGATACGCAGTATTTT. The variable domain in full, with the rest retrieved from reference TRBV28 and TRBJ2-3, is DVKVTQSSRYLVKRTGEKVFLECVQDMDHENMFWYRQDPGLGLRLIYFSYDVKMKEKGDIPEGYSVSREKKERFSLILESASTNQTSMYLCASSLLMGARDTQYFGPGTRLTVL.

The chain employs TRBV4-3 and TRBJ2-6, with 9 bases aligning to TRBD1. CDR1 LGHNA and CDR2 YSLEER come from the germline V gene. The CDR3 is 19 residues long. V lost 0 bases and J lost 2; bases outside the gene matches: 8. The CDR3 bases are TGCGCCAGCAGCCAAGAATGGGGGACAGGGTCGACTGGGGCCAACGTCCTGACTTTC. Translated, it gives CASSQEWGTGSTGANVLTF.

This rearrangement joins TRBV6-1 to TRBJ2-1; D remains ambiguous. The CDR3 runs 13 residues. V was cut by 5 bases and J by 8 bases, with 13 bases left in between. Germline CDR1 reads MNHNS; CDR2 reads SASEGT. The CDR3 DNA reads as TGTGCCAGCAGTCCCCTCCTTTGGGATGAGCAGTTCTTC. This encodes CASSPLLWDEQFF.

The V call is TRBV19, the J call TRBJ2-1, with 9 bases that match TRBD2. The germline gives CDR1 LNHDA, CDR2 SQIVND (reference sequence). The CDR3 sequence is 14 residues long. Trimming removed 6 bases from V and 7 bases from J; junction bases left unmatched: 7. The CDR3 spells CASRRSGSINEQFF. CDR3 DNA sequence: TGTGCCAGTAGGCGTAGCGGGAGTATAAATGAGCAGTTCTTC. The full variable domain, its missing parts supplied by reference TRBV19 and TRBJ2-1, is DGGITQSPKYLFRKEGQNVTLSCEQNLNHDAMYWYRQDPGQGLRLIYYSQIVNDFQKGDIAEGYSVSREKKESFPLTVTSAQKNPTAFYLCASRRSGSINEQFFGPGTRLTVL.

The chain uses TRBV28 and TRBJ1-5; TRBD1 matches at 8 bases. The length of the CDR3 is 15 residues. Germline CDR1 and CDR2: MDHEN and SYDVKM. After removal of 5 bases from V and 5 bases from J, the junction contained 8 bases not matched to a gene. The CDR3 spells CASSVRGTGDQPQHF. The DNA for the CDR3 is TGTGCCAGCAGTGTTCGAGGGACAGGCGATCAGCCCCAGCATTTT.

This chain uses TRBV5-1 with TRBJ2-3; TRBD2 aligns across 10 bases. This CDR3 contains 14 residues. The germline gives CDR1 SGHRS, CDR2 YFSETQ. The CDR3 loop is CASTPSSGSNTQYF. Here the CDR3 DNA reads TGCGCTTCGACCCCGTCTAGCGGGAGTAATACGCAGTATTTT.

In this sample, this clone turned up once. This sequence joins TRBV5-1 and TRBJ2-7, with 11 bases matching TRBD1. CDR1 and CDR2 (germline): SGHRS, YFSETQ. There are 14 residues in the CDR3. V trimming: 2 bases; J trimming: 5 bases; junction bases outside the gene matches: 3. This CDR3 reads CASSFRTGGNEQYF. In DNA form, the CDR3 reads TGCGCCAGCAGCTTTCGGACAGGGGGCAACGAGCAGTACTTC. Complete variable domain (other parts from reference TRBV5-1 and TRBJ2-7): KAGVTQTPRYLIKTRGQQVTLSCSPISGHRSVSWYQQTPGQGLQFLFEYFSETQRNKGNFPGRFSGRQFSNSRSEMNVSTLELGDSALYLCASSFRTGGNEQYFGPGTRLTVT.

V usage is TRBV5-1 and J usage is TRBJ2-7, with D possibly TRBD1 on 6 matching bases. This CDR3 has 14 residues. CDR1 is SGHRS, CDR2 YFSETQ, per germline. V shed 4 bases and J shed 6 bases, with 17 bases lying between them. The CDR3 region has the DNA TGCGCCAGCAGCCATCTACAGGGAGCCAGCGAGCAGTACTTC. This encodes CASSHLQGASEQYF.

This chain joins TRBV5-1 and TRBJ1-4; 7 bases are a match to TRBD1. Trimming at V came to 4 bases and at J to 10 bases, leaving 16 bases not matched to a gene. The CDR3 consists of 16 residues. Germline V gene data show CDR1 as SGHRS and CDR2 as YFSETQ. The CDR3: CASSAAPGTEVGKLFF. The DNA of the CDR3 is TGCGCCAGCAGCGCGGCCCCCGGGACAGAGGTGGGAAAACTGTTTTTT.

J is TRBJ2-7 and V is TRBV7-9; the match to TRBD1 covers 9 bases. Looked up from germline, CDR1 is SEHNR and CDR2 is FQNEAQ (reference sequence). The CDR3 is 15 residues long. J lost 5 bases, V lost 2 bases, and 7 bases had no gene match. CDR3 sequence: CASSLISGDRDEQYF. The CDR3 nucleotides are TGTGCCAGCAGCTTAATTTCCGGGGACAGGGACGAGCAGTACTTC.

The chain has TRBV7-2 and TRBJ2-1; 7 bases match TRBD2. The CDR3 totals 12 residues. Germline lookup yields CDR1 SGHTA and CDR2 FQGNSA. With V trimmed by 4 bases and J by 16 bases, 10 bases remained unmatched. The CDR3 region has the DNA TGTGCCAGCAGCTCCACGCGGGAGTCAACCTTCTTC. This gives the protein CASSSTRESTFF.

The gene calls are TRBV5-4 and TRBJ2-6; D is perhaps TRBD2 (7 bases). CDR3 length equals 19 residues. Trimming took off 4 bases at V and 2 bases at J, with 22 bases between the two ends. From germline, CDR1 is SGHNT and CDR2 YYREEE (reference sequence). The CDR3 spells CASSRRGAGIGPGANVLTF. For the CDR3, the DNA is TGTGCCAGCAGCCGCCGGGGGGCGGGAATTGGGCCTGGGGCCAACGTCCTGACTTTC.

CDR3 in amino acids: CASSSPRTTNEKLFF. CDR3 bases: TGTGCCAGCAGCTCCCCCAGAACAACTAATGAAAAACTGTTTTTT. The chain links TRBV7-9 to TRBJ1-4; D not certain. Trimming took off 4 bases at V and 0 bases at J, with 9 bases between the two ends. CDR1 is SEHNR, CDR2 FQNEAQ, per germline (reference sequence). The CDR3 is 15 residues long.

J is TRBJ2-4 and V is TRBV4-1, with TRBD1 as a possible D gene (5 bases). The V gene's germline CDR1 is MGHRA and CDR2 YSYEKL. The CDR3 spans 15 residues. With 2 bases removed from V and 2 bases from J, the gap between germline ends came to 10 bases. CDR3 nucleotides: TGCGCCAGCAGCCAACCAGGGATGTCCAAAAACATTCAGTACTTC. It specifies CASSQPGMSKNIQYF.

J is TRBJ1-1 and V is TRBV14, with a tentative D call TRBD1 (5 bases). The CDR3 has 14 residues. Germline CDR1 SGHDN, CDR2 FVKESK. The V end was cut by 4 bases, the J end by 5 bases, with 14 bases between. This CDR3 reads CASSLLLGGTEAFF. CDR3 nucleotide sequence: TGTGCCAGCAGCCTCCTACTGGGGGGAACTGAAGCTTTCTTT.